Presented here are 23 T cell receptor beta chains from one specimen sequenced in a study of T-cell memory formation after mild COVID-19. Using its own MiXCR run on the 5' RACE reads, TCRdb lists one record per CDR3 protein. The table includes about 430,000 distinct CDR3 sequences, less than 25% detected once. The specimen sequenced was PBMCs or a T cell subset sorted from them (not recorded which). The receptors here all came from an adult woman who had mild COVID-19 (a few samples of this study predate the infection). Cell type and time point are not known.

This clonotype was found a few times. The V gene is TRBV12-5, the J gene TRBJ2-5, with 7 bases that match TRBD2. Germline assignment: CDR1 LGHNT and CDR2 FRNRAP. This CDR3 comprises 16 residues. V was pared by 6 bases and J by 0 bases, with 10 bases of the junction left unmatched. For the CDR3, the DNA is TGTGCTAGTGGACCCCGACTAGCAGCTTACCAAGAGACCCAGTACTTC. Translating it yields CASGPRLAAYQETQYF.

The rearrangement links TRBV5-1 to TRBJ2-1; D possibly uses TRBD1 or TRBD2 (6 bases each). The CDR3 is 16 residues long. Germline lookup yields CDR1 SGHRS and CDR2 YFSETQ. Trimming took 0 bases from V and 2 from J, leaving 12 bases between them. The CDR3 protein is CASSLEGGVPYNEQFF. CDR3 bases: TGCGCCAGCAGCTTGGAGGGGGGAGTACCCTACAATGAGCAGTTCTTC.

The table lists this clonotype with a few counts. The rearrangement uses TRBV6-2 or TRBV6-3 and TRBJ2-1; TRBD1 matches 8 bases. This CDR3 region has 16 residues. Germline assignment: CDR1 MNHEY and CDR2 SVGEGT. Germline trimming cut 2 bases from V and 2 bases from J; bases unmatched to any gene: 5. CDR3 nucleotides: TGTGCCAGCAGTTACACCCGACAGGGGCCCTACAATGAGCAGTTCTTC. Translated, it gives CASSYTRQGPYNEQFF.

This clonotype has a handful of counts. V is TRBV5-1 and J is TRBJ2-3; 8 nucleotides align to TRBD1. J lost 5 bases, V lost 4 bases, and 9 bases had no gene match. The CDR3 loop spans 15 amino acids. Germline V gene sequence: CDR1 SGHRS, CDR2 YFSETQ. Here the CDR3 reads CASSPDRVREDTQYF. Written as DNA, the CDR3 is TGCGCCAGCAGCCCGGACAGGGTCCGGGAAGATACGCAGTATTTT.

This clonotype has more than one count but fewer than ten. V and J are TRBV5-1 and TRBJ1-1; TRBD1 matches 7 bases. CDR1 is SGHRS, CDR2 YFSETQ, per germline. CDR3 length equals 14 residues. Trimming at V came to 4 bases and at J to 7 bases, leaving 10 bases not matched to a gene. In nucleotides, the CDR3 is TGCGCCAGCAGCCCCAGGACAGGCGGGGGTGAAGCTTTCTTT. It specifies CASSPRTGGGEAFF.

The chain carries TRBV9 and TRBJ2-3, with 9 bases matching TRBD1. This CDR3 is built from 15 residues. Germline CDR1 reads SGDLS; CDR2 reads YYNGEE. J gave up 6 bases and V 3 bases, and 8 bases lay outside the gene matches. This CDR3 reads CASSARQGGMDTQYF. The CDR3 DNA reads TGTGCCAGCAGCGCCCGACAGGGGGGGATGGATACGCAGTATTTT.

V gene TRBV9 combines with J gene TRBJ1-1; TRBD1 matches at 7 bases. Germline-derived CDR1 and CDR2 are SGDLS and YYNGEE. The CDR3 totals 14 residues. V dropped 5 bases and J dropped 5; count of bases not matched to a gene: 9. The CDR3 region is CASSRDSLRTEAFF. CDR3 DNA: TGTGCCAGCAGTAGGGACAGCTTGAGAACTGAAGCTTTCTTT.

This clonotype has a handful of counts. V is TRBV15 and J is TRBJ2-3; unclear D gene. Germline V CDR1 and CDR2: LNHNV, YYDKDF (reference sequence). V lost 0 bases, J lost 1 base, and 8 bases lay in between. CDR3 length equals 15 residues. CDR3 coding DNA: TGTGCCACCAGCAGAGACGGAACTCGCACAGATACGCAGTATTTT. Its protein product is CATSRDGTRTDTQYF.

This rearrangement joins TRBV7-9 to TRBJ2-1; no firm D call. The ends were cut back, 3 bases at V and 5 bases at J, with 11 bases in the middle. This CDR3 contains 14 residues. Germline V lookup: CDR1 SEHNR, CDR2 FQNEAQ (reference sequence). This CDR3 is CASSFGPYDNEQFF. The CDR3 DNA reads TGTGCCAGCAGCTTTGGGCCGTACGACAATGAGCAGTTCTTC.

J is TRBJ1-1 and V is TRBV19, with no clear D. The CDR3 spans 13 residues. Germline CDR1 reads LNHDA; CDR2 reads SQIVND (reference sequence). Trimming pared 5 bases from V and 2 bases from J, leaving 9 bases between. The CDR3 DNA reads TGTGCCAGTAGTTTTCCCAGTAACACTGAAGCTTTCTTT. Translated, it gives CASSFPSNTEAFF.

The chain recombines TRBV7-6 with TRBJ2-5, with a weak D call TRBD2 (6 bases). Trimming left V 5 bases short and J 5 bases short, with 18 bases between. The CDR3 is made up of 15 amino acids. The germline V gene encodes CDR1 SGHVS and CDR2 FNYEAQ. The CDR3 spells CASSPGRAGSETQYF. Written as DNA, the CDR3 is TGTGCCAGCAGCCCGGGCCGCGCGGGATCGGAGACCCAGTACTTC.

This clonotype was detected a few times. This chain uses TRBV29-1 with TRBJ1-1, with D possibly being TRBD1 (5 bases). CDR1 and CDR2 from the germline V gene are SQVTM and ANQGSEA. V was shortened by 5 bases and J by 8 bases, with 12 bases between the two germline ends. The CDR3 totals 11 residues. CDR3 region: CSVHRGLEAFF. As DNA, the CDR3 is TGCAGCGTTCATAGGGGTCTGGAAGCTTTCTTT.

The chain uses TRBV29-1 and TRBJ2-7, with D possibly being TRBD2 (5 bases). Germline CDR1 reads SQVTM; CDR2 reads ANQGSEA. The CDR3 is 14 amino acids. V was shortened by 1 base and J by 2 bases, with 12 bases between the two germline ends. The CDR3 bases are TGCAGCGTTGAAGCCGGACCGGGAACCTACGAGCAGTACTTC. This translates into CSVEAGPGTYEQYF.

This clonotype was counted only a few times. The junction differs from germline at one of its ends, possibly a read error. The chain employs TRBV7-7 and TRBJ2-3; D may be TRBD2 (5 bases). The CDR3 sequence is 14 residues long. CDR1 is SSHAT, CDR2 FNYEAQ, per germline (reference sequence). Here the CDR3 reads CASSSMTGTDTQYF. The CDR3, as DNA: TGTGCTAGCAGCTCCATGACGGGAACAGATACGCAGTATTTT. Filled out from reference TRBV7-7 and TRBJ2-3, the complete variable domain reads GAGVSQSPRYKVTKRGQDVTLRCDPISSHATLYWYQQALGQGPEFLTYFNYEAQPDKSGLPSDRFSAERPEGSISTLTIQRTEQRDSAMYRCASSSMTGTDTQYFGPGTRLTVL.

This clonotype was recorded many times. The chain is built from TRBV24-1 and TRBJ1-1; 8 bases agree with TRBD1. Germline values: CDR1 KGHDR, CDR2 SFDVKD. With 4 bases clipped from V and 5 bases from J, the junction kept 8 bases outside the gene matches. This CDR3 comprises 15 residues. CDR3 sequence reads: CATSDGQGQETEAFF. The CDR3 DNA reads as TGTGCCACCAGTGACGGACAGGGACAGGAAACTGAAGCTTTCTTT.

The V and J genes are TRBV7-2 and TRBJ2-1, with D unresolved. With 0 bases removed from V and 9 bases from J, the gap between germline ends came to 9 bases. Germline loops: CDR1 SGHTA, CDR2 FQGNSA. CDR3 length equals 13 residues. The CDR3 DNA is TGTGCCAGCAGCTTAGCCGGGCCCGGTGAGCAGTTCTTC. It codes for CASSLAGPGEQFF.

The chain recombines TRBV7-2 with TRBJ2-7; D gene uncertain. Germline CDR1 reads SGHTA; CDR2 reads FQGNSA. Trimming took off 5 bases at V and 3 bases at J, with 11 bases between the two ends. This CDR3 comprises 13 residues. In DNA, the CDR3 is TGTGCCAGCAGCCCCCGGTGGGACTACGAGCAGTACTTC. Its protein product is CASSPRWDYEQYF. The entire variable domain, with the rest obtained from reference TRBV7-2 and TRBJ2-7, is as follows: GAGVSQSPSNKVTEKGKDVELRCDPISGHTALYWYRQSLGQGLEFLIYFQGNSAPDKSGLPSDRFSAERTGGSVSTLTIQRTQQEDSAVYLCASSPRWDYEQYFGPGTRLTVT.

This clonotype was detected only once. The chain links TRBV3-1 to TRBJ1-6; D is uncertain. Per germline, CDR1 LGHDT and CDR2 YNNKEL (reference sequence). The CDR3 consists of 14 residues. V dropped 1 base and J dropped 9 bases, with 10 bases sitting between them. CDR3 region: CASSQGGMFSPLHF. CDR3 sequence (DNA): TGTGCCAGCAGCCAAGGGGGTATGTTTTCACCCCTCCACTTT. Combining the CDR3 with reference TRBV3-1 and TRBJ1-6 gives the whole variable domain DTAVSQTPKYLVTQMGNDKSIKCEQNLGHDTMYWYKQDSKKFLKIMFSYNNKELIINETVPNRFSPKSPDKAHLNLHINSLELGDSAVYFCASSQGGMFSPLHFGNGTRLTVT.

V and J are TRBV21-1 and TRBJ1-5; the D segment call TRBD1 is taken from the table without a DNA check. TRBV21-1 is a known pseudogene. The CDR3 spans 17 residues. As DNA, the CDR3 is TGTGCCAGCAGCAAGCGGCCCCCCCGGGACAGATATCAGCCCCAGCATTTT. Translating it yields CASSKRPPRDRYQPQHF.

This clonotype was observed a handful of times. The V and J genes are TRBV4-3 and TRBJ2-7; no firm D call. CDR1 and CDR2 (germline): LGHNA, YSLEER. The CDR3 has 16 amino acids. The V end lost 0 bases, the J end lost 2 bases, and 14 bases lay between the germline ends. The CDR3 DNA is TGCGCCAGCAGCCAAGATATGGCCGCCCAGCCCTACGAGCAGTACTTC. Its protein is CASSQDMAAQPYEQYF.

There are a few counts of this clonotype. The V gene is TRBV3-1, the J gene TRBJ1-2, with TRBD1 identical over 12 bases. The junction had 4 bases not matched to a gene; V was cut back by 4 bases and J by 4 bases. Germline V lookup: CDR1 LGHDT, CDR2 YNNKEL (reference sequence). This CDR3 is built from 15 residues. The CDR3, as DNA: TGTGCCAGCAGCCGGGGACAGGGGGCCCCCTATGGCTACACCTTC. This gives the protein CASSRGQGAPYGYTF.

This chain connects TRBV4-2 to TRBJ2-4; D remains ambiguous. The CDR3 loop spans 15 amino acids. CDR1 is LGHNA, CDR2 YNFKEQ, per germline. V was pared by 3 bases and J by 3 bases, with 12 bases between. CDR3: CASSQGFIGKNIQYF. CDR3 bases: TGTGCCAGCAGCCAGGGTTTTATCGGCAAAAACATTCAGTACTTC.

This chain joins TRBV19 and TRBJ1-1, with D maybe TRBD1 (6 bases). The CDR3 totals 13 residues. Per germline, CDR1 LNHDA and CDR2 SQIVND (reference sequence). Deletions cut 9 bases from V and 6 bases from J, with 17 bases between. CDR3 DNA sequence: TGTGCCAGCGGGGACATCCTAGGACCTGAAGCTTTCTTT. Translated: CASGDILGPEAFF.